The clone carrying this T cell receptor (beta chain) was found once. Measured with immunoSEQ multiplex PCR; TCRdb has only the in-frame clones, and not every one. Among about 490,000 clones, 60% to 80% were seen once, and the ten largest hold 12%. The sample is drawn from a study of shared clonotypes between healthy human individuals. V gave up 2 bases and J gave up 1 base, with 8 bases separating them. Germline V gene sequence: CDR1 MDHEN, CDR2 SYDVKM. This CDR3 comprises 14 residues. Donors were healthy HIV-negative adults without recent acute infections or vaccinations. The sequenced sample consisted of PBMCs. This receptor was obtained from a woman aged 40 to 55 in good health. Some clones in this sample may be carry-over from other donors' samples. The chain recombines TRBV28 with TRBJ1-1; no clear D. The CDR3 coding sequence is TGTGCCAGCAGTTTACGGAGACCGAACACTGAAGCTTTCTTT. Its protein product is CASSLRRPNTEAFF.